This T cell receptor (beta chain) was sequenced for a study of blood T cell repertoires in COVID-19. Some clones are missing from TCRdb's copy, which holds only in-frame ones; the method was immunoSEQ multiplex PCR. Of about 200,000 clones listed, approximately 82% were seen once; the top ten hold 6% to 8%. The V end lost 7 bases, the J end lost 4 bases, and 8 bases lay between the germline ends. The germline CDR1 and CDR2 sequences are MNHNS and SASEGT. This CDR3 contains 12 residues. The chain is built from TRBV6-1 and TRBJ2-1, with a weak D call TRBD1 (5 bases). This TCR came from a human donor with acute or convalescent COVID-19. The donor label of this sample is uncertain. Sequencing was performed on peripheral blood. The CDR3 region has the DNA TGTGCCAGCACCCAGGGATACAATGAGCAGTTCTTC. Residues: CASTQGYNEQFF.